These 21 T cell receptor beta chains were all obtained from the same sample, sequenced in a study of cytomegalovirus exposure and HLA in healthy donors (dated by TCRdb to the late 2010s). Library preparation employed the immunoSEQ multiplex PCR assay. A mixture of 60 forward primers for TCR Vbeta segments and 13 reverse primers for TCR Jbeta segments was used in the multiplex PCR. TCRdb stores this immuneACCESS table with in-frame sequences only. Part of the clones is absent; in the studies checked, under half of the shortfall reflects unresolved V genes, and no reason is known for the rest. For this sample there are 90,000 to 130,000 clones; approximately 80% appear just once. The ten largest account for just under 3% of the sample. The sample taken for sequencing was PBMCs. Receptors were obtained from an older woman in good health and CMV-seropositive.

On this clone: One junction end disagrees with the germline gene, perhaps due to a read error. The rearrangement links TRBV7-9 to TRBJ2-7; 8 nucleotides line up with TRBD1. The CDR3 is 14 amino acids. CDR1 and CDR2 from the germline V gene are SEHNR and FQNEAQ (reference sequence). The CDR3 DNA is TGTTCCAGCAGCTTCGGGACAGGCACCTACGAGCAGTACTTC. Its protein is CSSSFGTGTYEQYF. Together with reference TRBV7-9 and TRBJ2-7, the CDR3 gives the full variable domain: DTGVSQNPRHKITKRGQNVTFRCDPISEHNRLYWYRQTLGQGPEFLTYFQNEAQLEKSRLLSDRFSAERPKGSFSTLEIQRTEQGDSAMYLCSSSFGTGTYEQYFGPGTRLTVT.

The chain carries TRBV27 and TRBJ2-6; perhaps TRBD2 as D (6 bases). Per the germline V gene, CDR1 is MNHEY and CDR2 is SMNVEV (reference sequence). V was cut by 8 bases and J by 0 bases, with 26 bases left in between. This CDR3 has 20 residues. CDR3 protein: CASEQNPGLAFYSGANVLTF. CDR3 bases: TGTGCCAGCGAGCAAAATCCGGGACTGGCGTTCTACTCTGGGGCCAACGTCCTGACTTTC.

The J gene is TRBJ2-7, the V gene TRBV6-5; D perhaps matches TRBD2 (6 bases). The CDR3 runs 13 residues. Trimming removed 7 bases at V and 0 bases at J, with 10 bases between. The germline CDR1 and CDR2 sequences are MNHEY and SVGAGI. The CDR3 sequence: CASTPAGSYEQYF. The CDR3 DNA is TGTGCCAGCACCCCAGCGGGCTCCTACGAGCAGTACTTC.

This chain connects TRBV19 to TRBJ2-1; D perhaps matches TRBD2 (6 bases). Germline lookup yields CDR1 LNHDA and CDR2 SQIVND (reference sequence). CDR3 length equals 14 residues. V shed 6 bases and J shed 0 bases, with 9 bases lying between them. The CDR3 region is CASSLTSSYNEQFF. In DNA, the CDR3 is TGTGCCAGTAGCCTGACTAGCTCCTACAATGAGCAGTTCTTC.

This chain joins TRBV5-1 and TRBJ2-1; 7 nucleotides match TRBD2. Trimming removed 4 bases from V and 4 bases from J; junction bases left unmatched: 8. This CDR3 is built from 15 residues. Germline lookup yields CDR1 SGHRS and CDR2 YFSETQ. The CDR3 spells CASSPSAGEYNEQFF. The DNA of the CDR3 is TGCGCCAGCAGCCCTTCGGCGGGAGAGTACAATGAGCAGTTCTTC.

The DNA of the CDR3 is TGCGCCAGCAGCTTGGGCGGGGACAGGTCATTTTTGGGCTACACCTTC. Encoded protein: CASSLGGDRSFLGYTF. The genes are TRBV5-1 and TRBJ1-2; 8 bases are shared with TRBD1. The CDR3 sequence is 16 residues long. The V and J ends lost 0 bases and 8 bases, in that order; junction bases with no gene match: 12. Germline V lookup: CDR1 SGHRS, CDR2 YFSETQ.

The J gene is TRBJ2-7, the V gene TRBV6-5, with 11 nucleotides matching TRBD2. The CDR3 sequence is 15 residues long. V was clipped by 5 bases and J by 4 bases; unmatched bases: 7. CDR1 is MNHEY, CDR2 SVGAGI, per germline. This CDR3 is CASSRSGTSGYEQYF. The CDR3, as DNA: TGTGCCAGCAGTCGATCCGGGACTAGCGGTTACGAGCAGTACTTC.

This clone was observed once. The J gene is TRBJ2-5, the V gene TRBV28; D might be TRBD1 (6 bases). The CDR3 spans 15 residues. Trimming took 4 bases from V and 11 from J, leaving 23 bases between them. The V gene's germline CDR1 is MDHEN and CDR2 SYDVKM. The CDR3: CASSSTGPLNWEQYF. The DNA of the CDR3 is TGTGCCAGCAGTTCAACAGGGCCCCTGAACTGGGAGCAGTACTTC. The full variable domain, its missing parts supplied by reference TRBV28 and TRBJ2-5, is DVKVTQSSRYLVKRTGEKVFLECVQDMDHENMFWYRQDPGLGLRLIYFSYDVKMKEKGDIPEGYSVSREKKERFSLILESASTNQTSMYLCASSSTGPLNWEQYFGPGTRLLVL.

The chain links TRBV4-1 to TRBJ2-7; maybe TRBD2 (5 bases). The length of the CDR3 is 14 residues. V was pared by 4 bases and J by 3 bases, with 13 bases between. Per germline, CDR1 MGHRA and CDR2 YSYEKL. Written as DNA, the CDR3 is TGCGCCAGCAGCCGCACGCAGGACTTCTACGAGCAGTACTTC. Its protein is CASSRTQDFYEQYF.

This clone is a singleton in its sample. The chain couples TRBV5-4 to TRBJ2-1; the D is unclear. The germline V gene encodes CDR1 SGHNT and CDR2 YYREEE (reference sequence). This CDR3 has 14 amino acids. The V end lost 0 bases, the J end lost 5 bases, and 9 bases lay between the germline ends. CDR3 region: CASSLGARNNEQFF. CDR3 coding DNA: TGTGCCAGCAGCTTGGGGGCACGGAACAATGAGCAGTTCTTC.

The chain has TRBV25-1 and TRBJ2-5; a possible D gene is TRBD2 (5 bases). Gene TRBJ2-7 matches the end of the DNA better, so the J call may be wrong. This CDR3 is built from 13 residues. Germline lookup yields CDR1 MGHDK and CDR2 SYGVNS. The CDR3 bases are TGTGCCAGCAGTGTTGAGGGAACCTACGAGCAGTACTTC. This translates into CASSVEGTYEQYF.

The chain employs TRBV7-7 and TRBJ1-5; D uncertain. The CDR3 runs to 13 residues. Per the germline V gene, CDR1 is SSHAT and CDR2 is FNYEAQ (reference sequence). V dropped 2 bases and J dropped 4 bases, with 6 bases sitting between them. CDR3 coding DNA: TGTGCCAGCAGCTTAAACATTAATCAGCCCCAGCATTTT. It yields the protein CASSLNINQPQHF.

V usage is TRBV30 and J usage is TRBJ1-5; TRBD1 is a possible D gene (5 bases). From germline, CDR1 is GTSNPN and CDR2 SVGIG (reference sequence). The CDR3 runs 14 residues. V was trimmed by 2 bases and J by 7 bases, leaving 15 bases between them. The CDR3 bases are TGTGCCTGGAGTCTATCTAGGGGTTACCAGCCCCAGCATTTT. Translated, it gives CAWSLSRGYQPQHF.

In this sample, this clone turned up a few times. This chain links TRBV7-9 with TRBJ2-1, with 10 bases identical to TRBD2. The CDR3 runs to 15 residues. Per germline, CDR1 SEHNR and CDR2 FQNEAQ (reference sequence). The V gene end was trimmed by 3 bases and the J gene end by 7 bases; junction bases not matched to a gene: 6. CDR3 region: CASSFSSGSLNEQFF. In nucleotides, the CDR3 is TGTGCCAGCAGCTTCTCTAGCGGGAGTCTAAATGAGCAGTTCTTC.

The CDR3 DNA is TGTGCCAGCAGTTCCCTCCAGGGGGCGGTTCAGCCCCAGCATTTT. It encodes CASSSLQGAVQPQHF. The chain uses TRBV27 and TRBJ1-5, with 8 bases lining up with TRBD1. Germline loops: CDR1 MNHEY, CDR2 SMNVEV (reference sequence). V lost 4 bases and J lost 6; bases outside the gene matches: 8. There are 15 residues in the CDR3.

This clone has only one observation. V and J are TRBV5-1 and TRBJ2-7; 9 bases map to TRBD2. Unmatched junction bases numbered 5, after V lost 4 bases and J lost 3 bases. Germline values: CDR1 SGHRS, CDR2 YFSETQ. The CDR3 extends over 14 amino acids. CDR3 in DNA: TGCGCCAGCAGCGGCGGACTAGCGATCTACGAGCAGTACTTC. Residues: CASSGGLAIYEQYF.

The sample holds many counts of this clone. CDR3 in DNA: TGCGCCAGCAGCTTGTCCCAGGGCGGGACCAGAAGTTCTGGGGCCAACGTCCTGACTTTC. Translating gives CASSLSQGGTRSSGANVLTF. The chain employs TRBV5-1 and TRBJ2-6; D may be TRBD2 (6 bases). This CDR3 contains 20 residues. V gave up 1 base and J gave up 1 base, with 21 bases separating them. CDR1 and CDR2 from the germline V gene are SGHRS and YFSETQ.

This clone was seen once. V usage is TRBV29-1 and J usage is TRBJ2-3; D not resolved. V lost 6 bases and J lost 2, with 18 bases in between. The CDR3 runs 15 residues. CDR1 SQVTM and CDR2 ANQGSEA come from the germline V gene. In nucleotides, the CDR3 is TGCAGCGTGAAAGGATTAGGCGGTCTCACAGATACGCAGTATTTT. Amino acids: CSVKGLGGLTDTQYF.

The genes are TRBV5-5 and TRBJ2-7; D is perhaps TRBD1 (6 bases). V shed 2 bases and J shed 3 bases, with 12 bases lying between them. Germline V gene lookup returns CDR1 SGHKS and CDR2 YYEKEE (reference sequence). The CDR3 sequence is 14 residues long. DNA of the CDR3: TGTGCCAGCAGCTTTAGCAGGGGTAACTACGAGCAGTACTTC. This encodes CASSFSRGNYEQYF.

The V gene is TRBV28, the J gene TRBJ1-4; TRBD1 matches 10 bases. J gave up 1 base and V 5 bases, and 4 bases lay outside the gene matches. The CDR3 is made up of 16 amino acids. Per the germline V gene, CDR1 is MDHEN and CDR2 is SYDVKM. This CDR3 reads CASSRDRGGTNEKLFF. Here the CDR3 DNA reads TGTGCCAGCAGTCGGGACAGGGGAGGAACTAATGAAAAACTGTTTTTT.

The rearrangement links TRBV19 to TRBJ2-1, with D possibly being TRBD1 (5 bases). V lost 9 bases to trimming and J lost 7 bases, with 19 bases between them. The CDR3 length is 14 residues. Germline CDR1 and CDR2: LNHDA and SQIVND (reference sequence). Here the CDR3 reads CASHAPQGMNEQFF. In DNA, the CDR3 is TGTGCCAGCCACGCCCCCCAGGGTATGAATGAGCAGTTCTTC.